Listed here are 9 T cell receptor beta chains from one sample, sequenced in a study of T-cell reconstitution after alpha-beta-depleted transplantation in children. The TCRbeta library was prepared with unique molecular identifiers. One entry per CDR3 protein results from TCRdb running MiXCR on the PCR reads. The data show some 200,000 distinct CDR3 sequences, around 9.2% seen once. Here the sequenced sample was PBMCs, mostly from graft donor cells, taken 360 days after TCRalphabeta/CD19-depleted stem cell transplant. The receptors derive from a male patient between 2 and 10 years old who had a stem cell transplant for acute myeloid leukemia, so the T cells may come from the graft donor.

This chain joins TRBV20-1 and TRBJ2-4; TRBD2 aligns across 7 bases. Per the germline V gene, CDR1 is DFQATT and CDR2 is SNEGSKA (reference sequence). V shed 3 bases and J 6 bases; nucleotides not matched to a gene: 5. This CDR3 region has 13 residues. The CDR3 coding sequence is TGCAGTGCTAGTTCGGGGGGAACAAACATTCAGTACTTC. Amino acids: CSASSGGTNIQYF.

This clonotype occurred many times. This chain joins TRBV2 and TRBJ2-6; D is unresolved. V lost 8 bases to trimming and J lost 0 bases, with 5 bases between them. CDR1 and CDR2 from the germline V gene are SNHLY and FYNNEI. The length of the CDR3 is 13 residues. DNA for the CDR3: TGTGCCAGCCTTGGCTCTGGGGCCAACGTCCTGACTTTC. Protein product: CASLGSGANVLTF.

At least ten counts were recorded for this clonotype. J is TRBJ2-3 and V is TRBV11-3, with unresolved D. Looked up from germline, CDR1 is SGHNT and CDR2 is YENEEA. Trimming cost V 5 bases and J 3 bases, with 9 bases left between them. CDR3 length: 13 residues. The CDR3 protein is CASSPRWTDTQYF. The CDR3 region has the DNA TGTGCCAGCAGCCCCCGCTGGACAGATACGCAGTATTTT.

This clonotype was picked up many times. The V call is TRBV20-1, the J call TRBJ2-3, with 8 positions matching TRBD2. Germline trimming cut 3 bases from V and 0 bases from J; bases unmatched to any gene: 8. Germline CDR1 reads DFQATT; CDR2 reads SNEGSKA (reference sequence). CDR3 size: 16 residues. CDR3 bases: TGCAGTGCTAGCCCCCGACTAGCGTCCAGCACAGATACGCAGTATTTT. Its translation is CSASPRLASSTDTQYF.

J is TRBJ2-5 and V is TRBV7-9; 7 nucleotides match TRBD1. With 1 base clipped from V and 2 bases from J, the junction kept 7 bases outside the gene matches. The CDR3 is made up of 16 amino acids. Germline lookup yields CDR1 SEHNR and CDR2 FQNEAQ (reference sequence). CDR3 amino acids: CASSLGLQGIQETQYF. In DNA, the CDR3 is TGTGCCAGCAGCTTAGGGTTACAGGGGATTCAAGAGACCCAGTACTTC.

This chain uses TRBV6-2 or TRBV6-3 with TRBJ2-1; D gene unclear. Trimming stripped 1 base from V and 4 bases from J, with 5 bases between. The CDR3 consists of 13 residues. The germline V gene has CDR1 MNHEY and CDR2 SVGEGT. This CDR3 reads CASSYWQYNEQFF. CDR3 nucleotide sequence: TGTGCCAGCAGTTACTGGCAGTACAATGAGCAGTTCTTC.

There are a few counts of this clonotype. The V and J genes are TRBV4-3 and TRBJ2-1; the D is unclear. V was shortened by 0 bases and J by 6 bases, with 18 bases between the two germline ends. The CDR3 contains 17 residues. Germline-derived CDR1 and CDR2 are LGHNA and YSLEER. CDR3 sequence (DNA): TGCGCCAGCAGCCAAGAGCTTTGGCCCTCCCAATCCAATGAGCAGTTCTTC. This gives the protein CASSQELWPSQSNEQFF.

The J gene is TRBJ2-1, the V gene TRBV12-3 or TRBV12-4; D gene ambiguous. Trimming removed 6 bases from V and 8 bases from J, with 2 bases in between. The CDR3 covers 9 residues. CDR3 coding DNA: TGTGCCAGCAGGCATGAGCAGTTCTTC. The encoded protein is CASRHEQFF.

In this sample, this clonotype turned up a few times. The chain couples TRBV4-1 to TRBJ2-7, with D possibly TRBD1 on 7 matching bases. Germline lookup yields CDR1 MGHRA and CDR2 YSYEKL. With 8 bases removed from V and 6 bases from J, the gap between germline ends came to 20 bases. The CDR3 totals 14 residues. The CDR3 reads CASADRRGLGEQYF. CDR3 bases: TGCGCCAGCGCGGACAGGCGGGGCCTAGGCGAGCAGTACTTC.